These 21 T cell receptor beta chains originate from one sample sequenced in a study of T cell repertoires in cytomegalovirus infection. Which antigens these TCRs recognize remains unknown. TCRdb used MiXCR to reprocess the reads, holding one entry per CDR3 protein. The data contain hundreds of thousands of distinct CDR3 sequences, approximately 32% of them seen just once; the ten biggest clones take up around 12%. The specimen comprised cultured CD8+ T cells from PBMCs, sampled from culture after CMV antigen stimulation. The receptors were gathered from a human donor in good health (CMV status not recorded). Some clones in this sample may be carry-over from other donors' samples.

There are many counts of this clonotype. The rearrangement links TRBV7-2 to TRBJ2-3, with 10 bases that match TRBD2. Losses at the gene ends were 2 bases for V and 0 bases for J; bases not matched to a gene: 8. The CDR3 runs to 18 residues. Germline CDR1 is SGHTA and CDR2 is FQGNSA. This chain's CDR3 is CASSLPSSGGPSTDTQYF. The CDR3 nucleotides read TGTGCCAGCAGCTTACCTTCTAGCGGGGGACCTAGCACAGATACGCAGTATTTT. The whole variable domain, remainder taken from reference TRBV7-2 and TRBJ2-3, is GAGVSQSPSNKVTEKGKDVELRCDPISGHTALYWYRQSLGQGLEFLIYFQGNSAPDKSGLPSDRFSAERTGGSVSTLTIQRTQQEDSAVYLCASSLPSSGGPSTDTQYFGPGTRLTVL.

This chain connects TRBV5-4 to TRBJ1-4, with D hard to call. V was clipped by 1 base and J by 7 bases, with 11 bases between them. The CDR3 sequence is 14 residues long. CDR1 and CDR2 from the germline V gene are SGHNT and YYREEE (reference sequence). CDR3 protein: CASSLPFDGEKLFF. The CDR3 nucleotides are TGTGCCAGCAGCTTGCCTTTTGACGGTGAAAAACTGTTTTTT.

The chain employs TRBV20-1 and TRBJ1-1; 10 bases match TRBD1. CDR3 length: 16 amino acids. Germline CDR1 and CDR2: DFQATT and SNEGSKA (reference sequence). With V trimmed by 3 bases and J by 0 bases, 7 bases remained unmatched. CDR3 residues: CSASSRDRGLNTEAFF. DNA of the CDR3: TGCAGTGCTAGTTCCCGGGACAGGGGATTGAACACTGAAGCTTTCTTT.

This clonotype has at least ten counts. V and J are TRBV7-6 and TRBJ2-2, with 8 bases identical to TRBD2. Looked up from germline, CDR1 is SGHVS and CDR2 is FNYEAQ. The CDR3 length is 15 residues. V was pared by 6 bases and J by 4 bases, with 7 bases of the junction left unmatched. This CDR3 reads CASSGGTRGTGELFF. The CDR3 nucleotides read TGTGCCAGCAGTGGCGGGACTAGGGGCACCGGGGAGCTGTTTTTT. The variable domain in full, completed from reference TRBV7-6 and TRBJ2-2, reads GAGVSQSPRYKVTKRGQDVALRCDPISGHVSLYWYRQALGQGPEFLTYFNYEAQQDKSGLPNDRFSAERPEGSISTLTIQRTEQRDSAMYRCASSGGTRGTGELFFGEGSRLTVL.

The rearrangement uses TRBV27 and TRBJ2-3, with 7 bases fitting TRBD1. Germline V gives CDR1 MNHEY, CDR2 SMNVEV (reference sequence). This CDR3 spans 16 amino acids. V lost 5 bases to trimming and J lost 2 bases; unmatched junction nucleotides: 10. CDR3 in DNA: TGTGCCAGCAGTCCCGGGACAGAGAAACACACAGATACGCAGTATTTT. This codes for CASSPGTEKHTDTQYF.

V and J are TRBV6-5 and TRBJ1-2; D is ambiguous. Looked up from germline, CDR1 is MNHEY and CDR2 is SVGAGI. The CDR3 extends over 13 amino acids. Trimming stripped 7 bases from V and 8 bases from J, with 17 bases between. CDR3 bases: TGTGCCAGCACCATAAGTCCTAATAACGGCTACACCTTC. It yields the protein CASTISPNNGYTF.

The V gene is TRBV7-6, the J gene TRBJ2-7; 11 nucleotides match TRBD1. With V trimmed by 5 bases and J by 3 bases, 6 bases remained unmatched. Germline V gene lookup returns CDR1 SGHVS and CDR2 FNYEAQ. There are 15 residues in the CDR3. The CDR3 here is CASSPPGTGGYEQYF. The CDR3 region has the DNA TGTGCCAGCAGCCCCCCCGGGACAGGGGGCTACGAGCAGTACTTC.

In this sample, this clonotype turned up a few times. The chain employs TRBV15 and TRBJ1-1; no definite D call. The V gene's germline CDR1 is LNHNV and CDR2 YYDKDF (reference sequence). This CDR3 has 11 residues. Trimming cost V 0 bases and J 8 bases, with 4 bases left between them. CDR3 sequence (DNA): TGTGCCACCAGCAGAGATGGGGAAGCTTTCTTT. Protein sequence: CATSRDGEAFF.

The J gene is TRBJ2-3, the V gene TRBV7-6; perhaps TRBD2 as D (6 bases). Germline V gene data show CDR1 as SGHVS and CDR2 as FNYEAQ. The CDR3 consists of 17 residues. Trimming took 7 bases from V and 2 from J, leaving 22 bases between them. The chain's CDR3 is CASTTLARGFLTDTQYF. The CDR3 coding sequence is TGTGCCAGCACCACACTCGCCCGGGGGTTCCTCACAGATACGCAGTATTTT.

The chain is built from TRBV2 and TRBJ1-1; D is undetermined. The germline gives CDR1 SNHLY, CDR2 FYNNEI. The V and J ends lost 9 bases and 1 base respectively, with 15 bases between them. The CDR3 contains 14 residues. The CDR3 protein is CARLASRENTEAFF. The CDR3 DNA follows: TGTGCCAGGTTGGCCAGTCGGGAGAACACTGAAGCTTTCTTT.

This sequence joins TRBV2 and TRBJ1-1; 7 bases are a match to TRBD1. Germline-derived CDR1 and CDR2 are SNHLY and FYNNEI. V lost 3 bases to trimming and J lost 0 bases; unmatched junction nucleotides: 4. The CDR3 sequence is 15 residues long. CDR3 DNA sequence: TGTGCCAGCAGTGAGGGACAGCACCTGAACACTGAAGCTTTCTTT. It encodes CASSEGQHLNTEAFF.

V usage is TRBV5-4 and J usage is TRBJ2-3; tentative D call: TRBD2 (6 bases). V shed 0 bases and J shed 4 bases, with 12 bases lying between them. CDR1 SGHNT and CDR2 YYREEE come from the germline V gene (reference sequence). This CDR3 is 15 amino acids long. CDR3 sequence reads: CASSLGLPGADTQYF. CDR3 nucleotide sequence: TGTGCCAGCAGCTTGGGACTCCCGGGGGCAGATACGCAGTATTTT.

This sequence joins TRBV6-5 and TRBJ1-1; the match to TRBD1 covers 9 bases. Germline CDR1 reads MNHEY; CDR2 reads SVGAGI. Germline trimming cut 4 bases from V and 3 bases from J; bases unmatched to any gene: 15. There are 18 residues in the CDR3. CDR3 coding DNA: TGTGCCAGCAGTTTCTCCCGTTTGACAGGGGGAATTTACACTGAAGCTTTCTTT. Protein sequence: CASSFSRLTGGIYTEAFF.

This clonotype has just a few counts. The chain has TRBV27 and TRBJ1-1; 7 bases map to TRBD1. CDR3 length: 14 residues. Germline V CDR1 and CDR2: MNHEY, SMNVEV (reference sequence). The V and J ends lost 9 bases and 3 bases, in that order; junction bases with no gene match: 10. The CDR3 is CASYYRGGDTEAFF. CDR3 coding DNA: TGTGCCAGTTATTACAGGGGTGGCGACACTGAAGCTTTCTTT.

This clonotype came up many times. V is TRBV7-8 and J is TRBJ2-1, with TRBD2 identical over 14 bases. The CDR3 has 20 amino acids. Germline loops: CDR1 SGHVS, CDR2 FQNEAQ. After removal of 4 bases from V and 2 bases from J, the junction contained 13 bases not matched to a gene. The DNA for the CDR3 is TGTGCCAGCAGCTCCCACTTGGGACTAGCGGGAGAACGAACCTACAATGAGCAGTTCTTC. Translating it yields CASSSHLGLAGERTYNEQFF.

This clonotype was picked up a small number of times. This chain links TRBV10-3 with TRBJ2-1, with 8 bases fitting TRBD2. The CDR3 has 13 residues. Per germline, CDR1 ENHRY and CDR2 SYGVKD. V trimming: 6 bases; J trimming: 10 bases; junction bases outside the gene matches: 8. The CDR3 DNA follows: TGTGCCATCAGGACGACTAGCGAAGGCGAGCAGTTCTTC. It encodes CAIRTTSEGEQFF.

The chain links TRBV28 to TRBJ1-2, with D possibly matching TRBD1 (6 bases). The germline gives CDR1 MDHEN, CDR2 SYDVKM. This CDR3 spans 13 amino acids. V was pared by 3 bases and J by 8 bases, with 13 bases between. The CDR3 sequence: CASSFRGAKGYTF. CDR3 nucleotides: TGTGCCAGCAGTTTTCGGGGGGCTAAGGGCTACACCTTC.

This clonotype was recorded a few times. The CDR3, as DNA: TGTGCCAGCAGACCGGGACTAGCGGGGAGAAACGAGCAGTACTTC. This sequence encodes CASRPGLAGRNEQYF. The rearrangement uses TRBV7-2 and TRBJ2-7; 13 bases are a match to TRBD2. This CDR3 contains 15 residues. V shed 6 bases, J shed 5 bases, and the junction held 7 bases outside the gene matches. The germline gives CDR1 SGHTA, CDR2 FQGNSA. Supplemented by reference TRBV7-2 and TRBJ2-7, the full variable domain reads GAGVSQSPSNKVTEKGKDVELRCDPISGHTALYWYRQSLGQGLEFLIYFQGNSAPDKSGLPSDRFSAERTGGSVSTLTIQRTQQEDSAVYLCASRPGLAGRNEQYFGPGTRLTVT.

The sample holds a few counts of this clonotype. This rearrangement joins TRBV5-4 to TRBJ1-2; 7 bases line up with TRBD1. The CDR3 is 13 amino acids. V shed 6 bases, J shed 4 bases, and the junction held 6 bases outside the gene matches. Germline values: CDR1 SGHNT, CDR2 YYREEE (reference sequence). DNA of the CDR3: TGTGCCAGCACGGGGACAGAGAGCTATGGCTACACCTTC. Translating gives CASTGTESYGYTF.

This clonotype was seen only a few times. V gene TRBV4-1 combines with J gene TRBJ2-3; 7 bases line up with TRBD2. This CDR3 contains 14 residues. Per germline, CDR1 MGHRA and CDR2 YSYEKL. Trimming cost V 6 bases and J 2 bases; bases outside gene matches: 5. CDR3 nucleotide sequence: TGCGCCAGCAGACCCGGGACTACCACAGATACGCAGTATTTT. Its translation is CASRPGTTTDTQYF.

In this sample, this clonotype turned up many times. The CDR3 sequence: CASSGRLAGDTDTQYF. Written as DNA, the CDR3 is TGTGCCAGCAGTGGTAGGCTAGCGGGGGATACAGATACGCAGTATTTT. V gene TRBV7-8 combines with J gene TRBJ2-3, with 10 bases fitting TRBD2. This CDR3 has 16 residues. J lost 3 bases, V lost 6 bases, and 9 bases had no gene match. Germline assignment: CDR1 SGHVS and CDR2 FQNEAQ.